The 7 T cell receptor beta chains in this list originate from one sample, sequenced in a study. TCRdb recomputed calls from the 5' RACE reads with MiXCR, one row per CDR3 protein. The sample consists of about 40,000 distinct CDR3 sequences, about 19% of them appearing once. The material sequenced was naive CD4+ T cells sorted from a lymph node. Sample subset: naive CD4+ T cells, CD4+CD45RA+CD25-. All receptors come from a female donor with breast cancer.

The chain recombines TRBV6-1 with TRBJ1-3, with TRBD1 as a possible D gene (5 bases). Per the germline V gene, CDR1 is MNHNS and CDR2 is SASEGT. V lost 9 bases, J lost 4 bases, and 16 bases lay in between. The CDR3 runs 14 residues. In DNA, the CDR3 is TGTGCCAGTCTTCTCGGGACCCTCGGAAACACCATATATTTT. This codes for CASLLGTLGNTIYF.

This clonotype showed up just once. The chain couples TRBV6-1 to TRBJ2-5; TRBD1 matches at 7 bases. Unmatched junction bases numbered 3, after V lost 4 bases and J lost 4 bases. CDR1 and CDR2 from the germline V gene are MNHNS and SASEGT. The CDR3 consists of 13 residues. The CDR3 region is CASSVTGVETQYF. The CDR3 nucleotides read TGTGCCAGCAGTGTAACAGGGGTAGAGACCCAGTACTTC.

CDR3 region: CSARVAGGTSTDTQYF. The CDR3 region has the DNA TGCAGTGCTAGAGTCGCGGGAGGGACTAGCACAGATACGCAGTATTTT. The V call is TRBV20-1, the J call TRBJ2-3; 9 nucleotides match TRBD2. The CDR3 totals 16 residues. Germline loops: CDR1 DFQATT, CDR2 SNEGSKA (reference sequence). Germline trimming cut 1 base from V and 0 bases from J; bases unmatched to any gene: 5.

This clonotype was counted at least ten times. The chain links TRBV20-1 to TRBJ2-5; D is perhaps TRBD2 (5 bases). CDR1 is DFQATT, CDR2 SNEGSKA, per germline (reference sequence). The CDR3 is made up of 14 amino acids. The V end lost 3 bases, the J end lost 4 bases, and 15 bases lay between the germline ends. The CDR3 DNA follows: TGCAGTGCTAGGAATGCGAGGGAGTTAGAGACCCAGTACTTC. Translation gives CSARNARELETQYF.

In this sample, this clonotype turned up many times. This chain connects TRBV12-3 or TRBV12-4 to TRBJ1-5; D uncertain. V dropped 3 bases and J dropped 6 bases, with 9 bases sitting between them. The CDR3 contains 13 residues. CDR3 residues: CASSFDWGQPQHF. Written as DNA, the CDR3 is TGTGCCAGCAGTTTCGATTGGGGTCAGCCCCAGCATTTT.

The chain combines TRBV7-8 with TRBJ2-1; TRBD2 matches 8 bases. CDR1 SGHVS and CDR2 FQNEAQ come from the germline V gene. V shed 1 base, J shed 4 bases, and the junction held 3 bases outside the gene matches. The CDR3 has 15 residues. The CDR3 protein is CASSLVSGVYNEQFF. As DNA, the CDR3 is TGTGCCAGCAGCTTAGTTAGCGGGGTATACAATGAGCAGTTCTTC.

This clonotype appeared many times. The chain employs TRBV7-8 and TRBJ1-2; D unresolved. V was shortened by 3 bases and J by 8 bases, with 16 bases between the two germline ends. CDR1 and CDR2 from the germline V gene are SGHVS and FQNEAQ. This CDR3 is 14 amino acids long. CDR3 region: CASSLALFTHGYTF. Here the CDR3 DNA reads TGTGCCAGCAGCTTGGCCCTCTTTACGCACGGCTACACCTTC.